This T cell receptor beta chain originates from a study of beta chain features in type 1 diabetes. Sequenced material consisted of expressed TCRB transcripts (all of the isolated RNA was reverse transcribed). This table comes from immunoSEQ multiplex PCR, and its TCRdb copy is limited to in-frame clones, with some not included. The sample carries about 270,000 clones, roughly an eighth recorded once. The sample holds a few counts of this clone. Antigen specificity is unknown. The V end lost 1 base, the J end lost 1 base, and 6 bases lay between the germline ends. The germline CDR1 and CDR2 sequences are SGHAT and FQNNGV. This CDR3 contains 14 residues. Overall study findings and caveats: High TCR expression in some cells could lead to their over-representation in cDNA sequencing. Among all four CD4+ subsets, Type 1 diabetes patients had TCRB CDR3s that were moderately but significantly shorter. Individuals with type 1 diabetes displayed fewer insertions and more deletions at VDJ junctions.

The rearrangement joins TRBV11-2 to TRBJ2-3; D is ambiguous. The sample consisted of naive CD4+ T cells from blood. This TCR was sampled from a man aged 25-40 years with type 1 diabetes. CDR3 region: CASSLVVGTDTQYF. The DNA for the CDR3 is TGTGCCAGCAGCTTAGTCGTTGGCACAGATACGCAGTATTTT.